These 20 T cell receptor beta chains share one sample of origin, sequenced in a study of blood T cell repertoires in COVID-19. Generated by immunoSEQ multiplex PCR, the TCRdb table keeps only in-frame clones and is missing some. Among approximately 98,000 clones listed, 82% were seen once. Specimen: peripheral blood. All receptors derive from a man older than 75 with acute or convalescent COVID-19.

The CDR3 DNA reads TGTGCCTGGAGACCGATGGACATAAGCTCTGGAAACACCATATATTTT. It codes for CAWRPMDISSGNTIYF. The V and J genes are TRBV30 and TRBJ1-3; the D gene is possibly TRBD1 (5 bases). Trimming removed 3 bases at V and 0 bases at J, with 15 bases between. This CDR3 is built from 16 residues. Germline loops: CDR1 GTSNPN, CDR2 SVGIG (reference sequence).

The chain links TRBV5-1 to TRBJ1-4, with TRBD1 matching 8 bases. The CDR3 extends over 14 amino acids. Germline loops: CDR1 SGHRS, CDR2 YFSETQ. Germline trimming cut 1 base from V and 8 bases from J; bases unmatched to any gene: 4. This chain's CDR3 is CASSLQGAKEKLFF. In DNA form, the CDR3 reads TGCGCCAGCAGCTTGCAGGGGGCGAAGGAAAAACTGTTTTTT.

The chain carries TRBV4-1 and TRBJ2-3; D is unresolved. The length of the CDR3 is 13 residues. Germline assignment: CDR1 MGHRA and CDR2 YSYEKL. Trimming removed 1 base at V and 6 bases at J, with 8 bases between. The CDR3 loop reads CASSQGNSDTQYF. The CDR3 DNA reads TGCGCCAGCAGCCAAGGAAACTCCGATACGCAGTATTTT.

The chain links TRBV4-1 to TRBJ1-2, with 7 bases lining up with TRBD1. Germline V gene lookup returns CDR1 MGHRA and CDR2 YSYEKL. V was pared by 7 bases and J by 2 bases, with 10 bases of the junction left unmatched. The length of the CDR3 is 15 residues. The CDR3 loop is CASTSPGGQNYGYTF. The DNA for the CDR3 is TGCGCCAGCACCTCACCTGGGGGACAGAACTATGGCTACACCTTC.

The chain employs TRBV7-2 and TRBJ2-1; 12 nucleotides match TRBD2. Losses at the gene ends were 0 bases for V and 3 bases for J; bases not matched to a gene: 3. The CDR3 loop spans 17 amino acids. CDR1 is SGHTA and CDR2 is FQGNSA in the germline V gene. This CDR3 is CASSLALAGGDYNEQFF. CDR3 DNA sequence: TGTGCCAGCAGCTTAGCCCTAGCGGGAGGGGACTACAATGAGCAGTTCTTC.

J is TRBJ2-3 and V is TRBV19, with a weak D call TRBD2 (5 bases). The CDR3 has 16 residues. Trimming left V 3 bases short and J 0 bases short, with 13 bases between. Germline V gives CDR1 LNHDA, CDR2 SQIVND (reference sequence). The CDR3: CASSMWGVGSTDTQYF. Here the CDR3 DNA reads TGTGCCAGTAGTATGTGGGGAGTAGGGAGCACAGATACGCAGTATTTT.

J is TRBJ2-2 and V is TRBV5-1, with 10 nucleotides matching TRBD1. Germline CDR1 reads SGHRS; CDR2 reads YFSETQ. CDR3 length: 16 amino acids. Losses at the gene ends were 4 bases for V and 2 bases for J; bases not matched to a gene: 5. CDR3 nucleotides: TGCGCCAGCAGCCCCGGGACAGGGGTTAACACCGGGGAGCTGTTTTTT. Translated: CASSPGTGVNTGELFF.

V gene TRBV28 combines with J gene TRBJ2-3, with 7 bases identical to TRBD1. The CDR3 covers 15 residues. V shed 7 bases, J shed 1 base, and the junction held 8 bases outside the gene matches. Germline V gene lookup returns CDR1 MDHEN and CDR2 SYDVKM. DNA of the CDR3: TGTGCCAGCACACTAGGGGGCGGGCGCACAGATACGCAGTATTTT. Its translation: CASTLGGGRTDTQYF. Looking up the rest from reference TRBV28 and TRBJ2-3 gives the full variable domain: DVKVTQSSRYLVKRTGEKVFLECVQDMDHENMFWYRQDPGLGLRLIYFSYDVKMKEKGDIPEGYSVSREKKERFSLILESASTNQTSMYLCASTLGGGRTDTQYFGPGTRLTVL.

The chain employs TRBV11-2 and TRBJ2-1, with 9 bases aligning to TRBD1. J gave up 0 bases and V 4 bases, and 7 bases lay outside the gene matches. The CDR3 is 17 amino acids. CDR1 SGHAT and CDR2 FQNNGV come from the germline V gene. The CDR3 protein is CASSSGTGRGSYNEQFF. CDR3 sequence (DNA): TGTGCCAGCAGCTCCGGGACAGGGAGAGGCTCCTACAATGAGCAGTTCTTC.

This clone was recorded a few times. The chain couples TRBV18 to TRBJ1-6; 7 bases agree with TRBD1. In germline, CDR1 is KGHSH, CDR2 LQKENI. V lost 5 bases to trimming and J lost 5 bases; unmatched junction nucleotides: 6. The CDR3 is 15 residues long. This CDR3 is CASSGGQNNNSPLHF. The CDR3 region has the DNA TGTGCCAGCTCAGGGGGACAGAATAATAATTCACCCCTCCACTTT. The full variable domain, rest sourced from reference TRBV18 and TRBJ1-6, is NAGVMQNPRHLVRRRGQEARLRCSPMKGHSHVYWYRQLPEEGLKFMVYLQKENIIDESGMPKERFSAEFPKEGPSILRIQQVVRGDSAAYFCASSGGQNNNSPLHFGNGTRLTVT.

The genes are TRBV28 and TRBJ1-5; no definite D call. V dropped 2 bases and J dropped 4 bases, with 9 bases sitting between them. CDR3 length: 14 amino acids. Germline CDR1 reads MDHEN; CDR2 reads SYDVKM. The CDR3 reads CASSLVPPNQPQHF. The CDR3 DNA is TGTGCCAGCAGTTTAGTTCCCCCAAATCAGCCCCAGCATTTT.

The J gene is TRBJ1-2, the V gene TRBV23-1; TRBD1 aligns across 8 bases. TRBV23-1 is known as an ORF, though its function is uncertain. The CDR3 contains 13 residues. CDR3 in amino acids: CESKAGGGYGYTF. CDR3 nucleotide sequence: TGCGAGTCAAAGGCAGGGGGCGGCTATGGCTACACCTTC.

The J gene is TRBJ1-2, the V gene TRBV18, with D hard to call. The germline CDR1 and CDR2 sequences are KGHSH and LQKENI. V dropped 0 bases and J dropped 4 bases, with 9 bases sitting between them. This CDR3 has 14 amino acids. This chain's CDR3 is CASSPPSVPYGYTF. The CDR3 DNA follows: TGTGCCAGCTCACCACCGTCAGTACCCTATGGCTACACCTTC.

The gene calls are TRBV5-1 and TRBJ2-5, with D possibly matching TRBD1 (5 bases). In germline, CDR1 is SGHRS, CDR2 YFSETQ. This CDR3 comprises 16 residues. V was trimmed by 0 bases and J by 4 bases, leaving 16 bases between them. The CDR3 nucleotides read TGCGCCAGCAGCTTGGGCCCCTTTGGGGCAGCAGAGACCCAGTACTTC. It codes for CASSLGPFGAAETQYF.

This clone was picked up a small number of times. The DNA for the CDR3 is TGTGCCAGTAGTATACGGGGGGGGACGGCGAGCTCTGGAAACACCATATATTTT. Its protein is CASSIRGGTASSGNTIYF. The genes are TRBV19 and TRBJ1-3; D is possibly TRBD1 (5 bases). In germline, CDR1 is LNHDA, CDR2 SQIVND (reference sequence). The CDR3 spans 18 residues. V was clipped by 2 bases and J by 0 bases, with 17 bases between them.

This clone was observed once. The chain uses TRBV6-5 and TRBJ2-7, with D possibly matching TRBD1 (5 bases). The germline V and J ends were trimmed by 0 bases and 6 bases, with 9 bases remaining between them. The CDR3 is 13 amino acids. CDR1 MNHEY and CDR2 SVGAGI come from the germline V gene. CDR3 sequence: CASSYSEGVEQYF. CDR3 DNA: TGTGCCAGCAGTTACTCGGAAGGGGTCGAGCAGTACTTC.

The chain couples TRBV5-1 to TRBJ2-3, with a weak D call TRBD1 (5 bases). V was trimmed by 3 bases and J by 9 bases, leaving 14 bases between them. Germline V gene lookup returns CDR1 SGHRS and CDR2 YFSETQ. CDR3 length: 13 residues. The CDR3 region has the DNA TGCGCCAGCAGCTCTTCATGGGGCACGACGCAGTATTTT. It encodes CASSSSWGTTQYF. The full variable domain, its missing parts supplied by reference TRBV5-1 and TRBJ2-3, is KAGVTQTPRYLIKTRGQQVTLSCSPISGHRSVSWYQQTPGQGLQFLFEYFSETQRNKGNFPGRFSGRQFSNSRSEMNVSTLELGDSALYLCASSSSWGTTQYFGPGTRLTVL.

The rearrangement joins TRBV10-3 to TRBJ2-7; D is undetermined. The germline V and J ends were trimmed by 4 bases and 0 bases, with 7 bases remaining between them. The germline V gene encodes CDR1 ENHRY and CDR2 SYGVKD. The CDR3 runs 13 residues. The CDR3 bases are TGTGCCATCAGTGGTCCCGTCTCCTACGAGCAGTACTTC. Translating gives CAISGPVSYEQYF.

The genes are TRBV7-2 and TRBJ1-6; TRBD1 matches at 10 bases. Losses at the gene ends were 5 bases for V and 4 bases for J; bases not matched to a gene: 2. The CDR3 loop spans 15 amino acids. Germline V CDR1 and CDR2: SGHTA, FQGNSA. CDR3 DNA sequence: TGTGCCAGCAGCGCGGGACAGGGGTATAATTCACCCCTCCACTTT. Amino acids: CASSAGQGYNSPLHF.

J is TRBJ2-7 and V is TRBV6-6, with TRBD2 matching 7 bases. The junction had 5 bases not matched to a gene; V was cut back by 6 bases and J by 6 bases. The CDR3 contains 12 residues. Germline CDR1 reads MNHNY; CDR2 reads SVGAGI (reference sequence). The CDR3 sequence is CASSNGGSEQYF. CDR3 sequence (DNA): TGTGCCAGCAGCAACGGGGGGAGCGAGCAGTACTTC.